This passage covers 21 T cell receptor beta chains from one sample sequenced in a study of Ad26.COV2.S vaccination and SARS-CoV-2 variants. This table comes from immunoSEQ multiplex PCR, and its TCRdb copy is limited to in-frame clones, with some not included. The repertoire holds 320,000 or so clones, approximately 87% seen once, with 4.5% to 7% in the top ten. Treatment of the sample: some 19 received Ad26.COV2.S at low or high dose, single or two shots; about five received placebo; per-sample allocation not given. After the first vaccine or placebo injection, samples were drawn on day 63. This sample comprised peripheral blood, obtained in a trial of Ad26.COV2.S vaccine versus placebo. The receptors here all came from a person aged 18-60 years who received the Ad26.COV2.S COVID-19 vaccine or a placebo.

The chain recombines TRBV6-5 with TRBJ1-1; D is undetermined. CDR3 size: 15 residues. Germline CDR1 MNHEY, CDR2 SVGAGI. V was cut by 5 bases and J by 1 base, with 14 bases left in between. The DNA of the CDR3 is TGTGCCAGCAGTCTAGACCGACCGGGGAACACTGAAGCTTTCTTT. Translated: CASSLDRPGNTEAFF.

This clone appeared a single time. V gene TRBV6-6 combines with J gene TRBJ1-5; D is ambiguous. This CDR3 comprises 13 residues. Looked up from germline, CDR1 is MNHNY and CDR2 is SVGAGI (reference sequence). The V and J ends lost 6 bases and 0 bases respectively, with 6 bases between them. CDR3 in DNA: TGTGCCAGCAGCAGATCTAGCAATCAGCCCCAGCATTTT. This codes for CASSRSSNQPQHF.

This clone came up a few times. This chain uses TRBV18 with TRBJ2-3; D might be TRBD2 (6 bases). The length of the CDR3 is 14 residues. Trimming took 6 bases from V and 2 from J, leaving 12 bases between them. From germline, CDR1 is KGHSH and CDR2 LQKENI. The CDR3 is CASSPRRDTDTQYF. The CDR3 nucleotides read TGTGCCAGCTCCCCTCGGCGGGACACAGATACGCAGTATTTT.

J is TRBJ2-5 and V is TRBV4-1; 9 nucleotides align to TRBD2. V was clipped by 0 bases and J by 4 bases; unmatched bases: 6. The CDR3 has 16 residues. The germline gives CDR1 MGHRA, CDR2 YSYEKL. DNA for the CDR3: TGCGCCAGCAGCCAAGAGGGCGGGGGGGCCGGAGAGACCCAGTACTTC. Its protein product is CASSQEGGGAGETQYF.

The rearrangement joins TRBV6-2 or TRBV6-3 to TRBJ2-5, with D possibly being TRBD1 (6 bases). Germline V gene data show CDR1 as MNHEY and CDR2 as SVGEGT. The CDR3 loop spans 17 amino acids. V lost 0 bases, J lost 3 bases, and 17 bases lay in between. The CDR3 is CASSYSKGWTEKETQYF. The DNA of the CDR3 is TGTGCCAGCAGTTACTCGAAGGGTTGGACAGAGAAAGAGACCCAGTACTTC.

This clone was seen a handful of times. This rearrangement joins TRBV3-1 (or the pseudogene TRBV3-2) to TRBJ2-6; tentatively, D is TRBD1 (6 bases). The V and J ends lost 4 bases and 2 bases respectively, with 9 bases between them. CDR1 and CDR2 from the germline V gene are LGHDT and YNNKEL (reference sequence). This CDR3 spans 15 amino acids. The chain's CDR3 is CASSLYRAGANVLTF. The CDR3 DNA reads TGTGCCAGCAGCCTCTACAGGGCTGGGGCCAACGTCCTGACTTTC.

J is TRBJ1-5 and V is TRBV7-2; D ambiguous. The CDR3 length is 14 residues. Germline V gene lookup returns CDR1 SGHTA and CDR2 FQGNSA. V dropped 4 bases and J dropped 2 bases, with 9 bases sitting between them. CDR3 coding DNA: TGTGCCAGCAGCTCCCACGGGGGCAATCAGCCCCAGCATTTT. Its translation is CASSSHGGNQPQHF.

The chain couples TRBV6-2 or TRBV6-3 to TRBJ1-5; tentatively, D is TRBD1 (5 bases). Trimming shortened V by 5 bases and J by 0 bases, and 11 bases separated the two germline ends. CDR1 and CDR2 (germline): MNHEY, SVGEGT. CDR3 size: 15 residues. CDR3 loop: CASSLQDYSNQPQHF. CDR3 sequence (DNA): TGTGCCAGCAGTCTACAGGATTATAGCAATCAGCCCCAGCATTTT.

CDR3 sequence (DNA): TGCGCCAGCAGCCAAAACCCCCCACTGAGTGCGGGGGGGGCGGGAGAGACCCAGTACTTC. Translating it yields CASSQNPPLSAGGAGETQYF. The V call is TRBV4-1, the J call TRBJ2-5; 9 bases agree with TRBD2. The CDR3 extends over 20 amino acids. The germline CDR1 and CDR2 sequences are MGHRA and YSYEKL. With V trimmed by 2 bases and J by 4 bases, 20 bases remained unmatched.

This clone appeared a few times. V and J are TRBV6-5 and TRBJ1-4; D unresolved. The germline gives CDR1 MNHEY, CDR2 SVGAGI. V lost 0 bases and J 7 bases, leaving 9 bases between the germline ends. CDR3 length: 14 amino acids. The DNA for the CDR3 is TGTGCCAGCAGTTACTCGCGGCCATCTGAAAAACTGTTTTTT. It yields the protein CASSYSRPSEKLFF.

The chain recombines TRBV4-1 with TRBJ2-1; D is unclear. Germline V gene data show CDR1 as MGHRA and CDR2 as YSYEKL. The CDR3 contains 15 residues. With 7 bases removed from V and 2 bases from J, the gap between germline ends came to 15 bases. The CDR3 DNA reads TGCGCCAGCAATTTTGATAGTAGGGCCTACAATGAGCAGTTCTTC. Amino acid sequence: CASNFDSRAYNEQFF.

V gene TRBV2 combines with J gene TRBJ1-1; tentatively, D is TRBD1 (6 bases). Germline CDR1 reads SNHLY; CDR2 reads FYNNEI. The V and J ends lost 3 bases and 6 bases respectively, with 14 bases between them. The CDR3 is 14 residues long. The CDR3 bases are TGTGCCAGCAGTGACCATTACAGGGAACCTGAAGCTTTCTTT. Its translation is CASSDHYREPEAFF. The full variable domain, its missing parts supplied by reference TRBV2 and TRBJ1-1, is EPEVTQTPSHQVTQMGQEVILRCVPISNHLYFYWYRQILGQKVEFLVSFYNNEISEKSEIFDDQFSVERPDGSNFTLKIRSTKLEDSAMYFCASSDHYREPEAFFGQGTRLTVV.

V and J are TRBV30 and TRBJ1-5; TRBD1 might be the D (6 bases). The germline V gene has CDR1 GTSNPN and CDR2 SVGIG (reference sequence). Trimming took 4 bases from V and 4 from J, leaving 14 bases between them. The CDR3 runs to 14 residues. CDR3 sequence reads: CAWTPGGANQPQHF. CDR3 DNA sequence: TGTGCCTGGACTCCCGGGGGGGCTAATCAGCCCCAGCATTTT.

This clone was seen a handful of times. V gene TRBV6-1 combines with J gene TRBJ2-7; maybe TRBD2 (6 bases). Trimming pared 0 bases from V and 2 bases from J, leaving 14 bases between. This CDR3 has 16 amino acids. Looked up from germline, CDR1 is MNHNS and CDR2 is SASEGT. The CDR3 nucleotides are TGTGCCAGCAGTGAAGCGGTTGCTAGCGAGGCCTACGAGCAGTACGTC. It yields the protein CASSEAVASEAYEQYV.

The chain recombines TRBV7-2 with TRBJ2-6; 8 nucleotides agree with TRBD2. The V and J ends lost 2 bases and 1 base, in that order; junction bases with no gene match: 7. The CDR3 extends over 18 amino acids. Germline V lookup: CDR1 SGHTA, CDR2 FQGNSA. As DNA, the CDR3 is TGTGCCAGCAGCTTAAGGATAAGCGGGGGATCTGGGGCCAACGTCCTGACTTTC. Amino acid sequence: CASSLRISGGSGANVLTF. Looking up the rest from reference TRBV7-2 and TRBJ2-6 gives the full variable domain: GAGVSQSPSNKVTEKGKDVELRCDPISGHTALYWYRQSLGQGLEFLIYFQGNSAPDKSGLPSDRFSAERTGGSVSTLTIQRTQQEDSAVYLCASSLRISGGSGANVLTFGAGSRLTVL.

V gene TRBV6-5 combines with J gene TRBJ1-5, with a weak D call TRBD1 (5 bases). V shed 6 bases and J shed 3 bases, with 9 bases lying between them. The CDR3 consists of 13 residues. Germline lookup yields CDR1 MNHEY and CDR2 SVGAGI. CDR3 sequence reads: CASRAGYNQPQHF. DNA of the CDR3: TGTGCCAGCAGGGCAGGGTACAATCAGCCCCAGCATTTT.

This chain joins TRBV7-8 and TRBJ1-1, with a weak D call TRBD1 (5 bases). Germline V gene lookup returns CDR1 SGHVS and CDR2 FQNEAQ. This CDR3 is 14 amino acids long. Trimming stripped 4 bases from V and 5 bases from J, with 14 bases between. CDR3: CASSYLSGQTEAFF. The CDR3 DNA reads as TGTGCCAGCAGCTACCTATCGGGGCAAACTGAAGCTTTCTTT.

The rearrangement links TRBV6-2 or TRBV6-3 to TRBJ2-4; TRBD2 matches at 8 bases. Germline assignment: CDR1 MNHEY and CDR2 SVGEGT. Unmatched junction bases numbered 6, after V lost 2 bases and J lost 6 bases. The CDR3 is 15 residues long. CDR3 residues: CASSYQAGVANIQYF. The DNA of the CDR3 is TGTGCCAGCAGTTACCAAGCGGGAGTAGCAAACATTCAGTACTTC.

This clone came up once. The chain joins TRBV7-9 to TRBJ2-1, with 11 bases aligning to TRBD2. Germline values: CDR1 SEHNR, CDR2 FQNEAQ (reference sequence). CDR3 length: 18 residues. V gave up 10 bases and J gave up 8 bases; unmatched junction bases: 22. The CDR3 DNA sequence: TGTGCCATCGCCTCCGGGACTAGCGGAGGGGGTTCGTTAGATGAGCAGTTCTTC. This translates into CAIASGTSGGGSLDEQFF.

V is TRBV19 and J is TRBJ2-2; no clear D. The CDR3 sequence is 20 residues long. CDR1 is LNHDA, CDR2 SQIVND, per germline (reference sequence). The V and J ends lost 3 bases and 5 bases respectively, with 28 bases between them. For the CDR3, the DNA is TGTGCCAGTAGTATTTCGATTTTGGGAACTACAAAAATCAAGACCGGGGAGCTGTTTTTT. Protein sequence: CASSISILGTTKIKTGELFF.

CDR3 residues: CASSQEGQNQPQHF. The CDR3, as DNA: TGTGCCAGCAGCCAAGAAGGGCAGAATCAGCCCCAGCATTTT. This sequence joins TRBV3-1 (or the pseudogene TRBV3-2) and TRBJ1-5; no firm D call. V lost 0 bases to trimming and J lost 4 bases, with 7 bases between them. The CDR3 has 14 amino acids. Germline CDR1 is LGHDT and CDR2 is YNNKEL (reference sequence).